The 6 T cell receptor beta chains listed next were all sequenced from one sample in a study of a mutant IDH1 vaccine in newly diagnosed glioma. The data were produced by immunoSEQ multiplex PCR, yet TCRdb's version contains in-frame clones alone and is incomplete. This repertoire shows more than 50,000 clones, approximately 89% found once; its top ten account for 1.9%. What these receptors recognize is not known. Time point meaning: week 11, during vaccination. The study gave 300 ug of mutant IDH1 20-mer peptide per vaccine dose, with topical imiquimod. Sequences were derived from PBMCs, sampled from a glioma patient whose treatment included an IDH1 peptide vaccine. All receptors derive from a man aged 35-49 years with glioma.

The CDR3 protein is CASSSARDRGDDTQYF. CDR3 bases: TGTGCCAGCAGCTCGGCCCGGGACAGGGGTGATGATACGCAGTATTTT. V and J are TRBV5-4 and TRBJ2-3; 10 nucleotides agree with TRBD1. The germline gives CDR1 SGHNT, CDR2 YYREEE (reference sequence). With V trimmed by 3 bases and J by 6 bases, 10 bases remained unmatched. CDR3 length equals 16 residues.

The V and J genes are TRBV4-1 and TRBJ1-2; D gene ambiguous. The V end lost 1 base, the J end lost 7 bases, and 13 bases lay between the germline ends. Germline V gives CDR1 MGHRA, CDR2 YSYEKL. This CDR3 has 14 amino acids. CDR3 amino acids: CASSQGNPQPGYTF. The CDR3 DNA reads TGCGCCAGCAGCCAAGGGAACCCGCAGCCTGGCTACACCTTC.

This clone was observed a single time. V is TRBV6-1 and J is TRBJ2-4; perhaps TRBD2 as D (5 bases). Germline-derived CDR1 and CDR2 are MNHNS and SASEGT. Trimming pared 7 bases from V and 8 bases from J, leaving 15 bases between. This CDR3 has 13 amino acids. The CDR3 loop is CASTTGYLDIQYF. The CDR3, as DNA: TGTGCCAGCACTACGGGGTATCTAGACATTCAGTACTTC.

The V and J genes are TRBV5-6 and TRBJ2-1; 11 bases map to TRBD2. The CDR3 has 16 amino acids. Per germline, CDR1 SGHDT and CDR2 YYEEEE. V was clipped by 4 bases and J by 5 bases; unmatched bases: 8. The CDR3, as DNA: TGTGCCAGCAGCCTCGTGGCACTAGCGGGAGACAATGAGCAGTTCTTC. Protein: CASSLVALAGDNEQFF.

V is TRBV7-2 and J is TRBJ2-1; TRBD2 is a possible D gene (5 bases). V dropped 0 bases and J dropped 4 bases, with 13 bases sitting between them. This CDR3 comprises 16 residues. CDR1 SGHTA and CDR2 FQGNSA come from the germline V gene. The CDR3 nucleotides read TGTGCCAGCAGCTTAGCGGTTAGCCGGGGTTACAATGAGCAGTTCTTC. As protein: CASSLAVSRGYNEQFF.

The chain is built from TRBV2 and TRBJ2-6, with 7 bases identical to TRBD1. The CDR3 totals 17 residues. The V and J ends lost 4 bases and 4 bases, in that order; junction bases with no gene match: 10. Germline lookup yields CDR1 SNHLY and CDR2 FYNNEI. CDR3 protein: CASSGNRGPTGANVLTF. The DNA of the CDR3 is TGTGCCAGCAGTGGGAACAGGGGTCCCACAGGGGCCAACGTCCTGACTTTC.